These 26 T cell receptor beta chains came from one sample sequenced in a study of shared clonotypes between healthy human individuals. Assay used: immunoSEQ multiplex PCR; TCRdb lists only in-frame clones, some missing. The sample holds a few million clones, around 95% seen once. The sample comprised naive CD4+ T cells sorted from blood. The subset here: CD45RA+ positively selected. The receptors derive from a man younger than 30 in good health.

This clone was detected only once. The rearrangement uses TRBV2 and TRBJ2-1; D is perhaps TRBD1 (5 bases). The CDR3 covers 14 residues. V lost 5 bases to trimming and J lost 6 bases, with 14 bases between them. Per germline, CDR1 SNHLY and CDR2 FYNNEI. The CDR3: CASSSLSQGNEQFF. The CDR3 DNA reads as TGTGCCAGCAGTTCCCTATCCCAGGGCAATGAGCAGTTCTTC.

The V call is TRBV19, the J call TRBJ1-5; unclear D gene. V was trimmed by 3 bases and J by 8 bases, leaving 17 bases between them. The CDR3 runs to 15 residues. Germline CDR1 and CDR2: LNHDA and SQIVND (reference sequence). CDR3 sequence reads: CASSIGSGDKKPQHF. The CDR3 nucleotides are TGTGCCAGTAGTATCGGCTCAGGAGATAAAAAGCCCCAGCATTTT.

The chain carries TRBV4-1 and TRBJ2-3, with 7 bases that match TRBD2. The CDR3 has 16 residues. The trim removed 4 bases at V and 6 bases at J, leaving 13 bases unmatched. From germline, CDR1 is MGHRA and CDR2 YSYEKL. CDR3 residues: CASSLGGEGRWDTQYF. As DNA, the CDR3 is TGCGCCAGCAGCCTTGGGGGGGAGGGCCGGTGGGATACGCAGTATTTT.

The chain carries TRBV6-5 and TRBJ2-1; 8 nucleotides agree with TRBD2. Losses at the gene ends were 5 bases for V and 7 bases for J; bases not matched to a gene: 10. Per the germline V gene, CDR1 is MNHEY and CDR2 is SVGAGI. This CDR3 region has 15 residues. CDR3 sequence reads: CASSRLGTSTNEQFF. CDR3 sequence (DNA): TGTGCCAGCAGTCGCTTGGGGACTAGTACGAATGAGCAGTTCTTC.

The rearrangement joins TRBV4-1 to TRBJ1-6; unclear D gene. The CDR3 is made up of 11 amino acids. V shed 0 bases and J shed 11 bases, with 2 bases lying between them. Germline V gene sequence: CDR1 MGHRA, CDR2 YSYEKL. DNA for the CDR3: TGCGCCAGCAGCCAAGAGGCACCCCTCCACTTT. Amino acids: CASSQEAPLHF.

The J gene is TRBJ2-7, the V gene TRBV5-1, with 7 bases identical to TRBD1. Germline CDR1 reads SGHRS; CDR2 reads YFSETQ. This CDR3 region has 14 residues. Germline trimming cut 4 bases from V and 3 bases from J; bases unmatched to any gene: 7. Here the CDR3 DNA reads TGCGCCAGCAGCAAGACGGCAGGGGGCTACGAGCAGTACTTC. Translated: CASSKTAGGYEQYF.

In DNA, the CDR3 is TGTGCCATCTCCGGGACAGGGTCGACCGGGGAGCTGTTTTTT. Protein sequence: CAISGTGSTGELFF. The gene calls are TRBV10-3 and TRBJ2-2; 9 nucleotides align to TRBD1. The CDR3 has 14 residues. The V segment lost 8 bases and the J segment 5 bases; nucleotides outside the gene matches: 6. Germline loops: CDR1 ENHRY, CDR2 SYGVKD.

The chain employs TRBV5-6 and TRBJ2-6; either TRBD1 or TRBD2 may fit D (5 bases each). Trimming cost V 4 bases and J 1 base, with 21 bases left between them. CDR1 and CDR2 from the germline V gene are SGHDT and YYEEEE. The CDR3 runs to 19 residues. This CDR3 is CASSRQRGRIQSGANVLTF. DNA of the CDR3: TGTGCCAGCAGCCGGCAACGGGGACGGATCCAATCTGGGGCCAACGTCCTGACTTTC.

This sequence joins TRBV5-1 and TRBJ1-2; TRBD1 matches 10 bases. The CDR3 length is 14 residues. The V and J ends lost 3 bases and 8 bases, in that order; junction bases with no gene match: 7. Germline CDR1 reads SGHRS; CDR2 reads YFSETQ. The CDR3 nucleotides are TGCGCCAGCAGCTCCACCGGGACAGGGGACGGCTACACCTTC. Amino acid sequence: CASSSTGTGDGYTF.

The rearrangement uses TRBV9 and TRBJ2-5, with TRBD2 matching 9 bases. V shed 0 bases, J shed 5 bases, and the junction held 11 bases outside the gene matches. The CDR3 is made up of 17 amino acids. Germline values: CDR1 SGDLS, CDR2 YYNGEE. The CDR3 region is CASSVDAAGGPGETQYF. CDR3 in DNA: TGTGCCAGCAGCGTAGACGCTGCGGGGGGGCCGGGGGAGACCCAGTACTTC.

The chain couples TRBV7-3 to TRBJ2-3; TRBD1 matches 7 bases. The V gene's germline CDR1 is SGHTA and CDR2 FQGTGA. This CDR3 contains 16 residues. J was trimmed by 2 bases and V by 5 bases; bases with no gene match: 10. In DNA, the CDR3 is TGTGCCAGCAGCCCGGGACAGAATAGTCTCACAGATACGCAGTATTTT. Translating gives CASSPGQNSLTDTQYF.

This chain uses TRBV5-4 with TRBJ2-1; D uncertain. The CDR3 sequence is 14 residues long. In germline, CDR1 is SGHNT, CDR2 YYREEE (reference sequence). The V end was cut by 0 bases, the J end by 2 bases, with 6 bases between. CDR3 DNA: TGTGCCAGCAGCTTGGATCCAGCCTACAATGAGCAGTTCTTC. Translating it yields CASSLDPAYNEQFF.

V usage is TRBV7-2 and J usage is TRBJ1-4, with D possibly TRBD1 on 5 matching bases. This CDR3 comprises 14 residues. CDR1 SGHTA and CDR2 FQGNSA come from the germline V gene. Trimming left V 5 bases short and J 8 bases short, with 15 bases between. The CDR3 DNA follows: TGTGCCAGCAGCCTGGGGCCCGGTGGCGAAAAACTGTTTTTT. Amino acids: CASSLGPGGEKLFF. Looking up the rest from reference TRBV7-2 and TRBJ1-4 gives the full variable domain: GAGVSQSPSNKVTEKGKDVELRCDPISGHTALYWYRQSLGQGLEFLIYFQGNSAPDKSGLPSDRFSAERTGGSVSTLTIQRTQQEDSAVYLCASSLGPGGEKLFFGSGTQLSVL.

V usage is TRBV28 and J usage is TRBJ2-5, with 10 bases aligning to TRBD2. The germline V gene has CDR1 MDHEN and CDR2 SYDVKM. The J segment lost 5 bases and the V segment lost 5 bases, leaving 26 bases of the junction unmatched. The CDR3 has 21 amino acids. The CDR3 loop reads CASSLTRHMSGLAVEGETQYF. The CDR3 coding sequence is TGTGCCAGCAGTCTCACACGCCACATGTCTGGACTAGCGGTGGAGGGTGAGACCCAGTACTTC.

J is TRBJ2-5 and V is TRBV19; 8 nucleotides agree with TRBD1. This CDR3 comprises 15 residues. From germline, CDR1 is LNHDA and CDR2 SQIVND (reference sequence). With 4 bases clipped from V and 1 base from J, the junction kept 5 bases outside the gene matches. CDR3 DNA sequence: TGTGCCAGTAGTAGCGACAGGGGCCTCCAAGAGACCCAGTACTTC. This sequence encodes CASSSDRGLQETQYF.

The V gene is TRBV7-2, the J gene TRBJ2-5; weak D call: TRBD2 (5 bases). The V end lost 2 bases, the J end lost 4 bases, and 17 bases lay between the germline ends. The CDR3 covers 16 residues. In germline, CDR1 is SGHTA, CDR2 FQGNSA. CDR3 protein: CASSLMLSLGRETQYF. Written as DNA, the CDR3 is TGTGCCAGCAGCTTAATGCTCTCACTAGGACGAGAGACCCAGTACTTC.

This clone was recorded once. This chain connects TRBV13 to TRBJ2-7, with D perhaps matching TRBD1 or TRBD2 (5 bases each). This CDR3 region has 14 residues. Trimming shortened V by 5 bases and J by 1 base, and 12 bases separated the two germline ends. Germline CDR1 reads PRHDT; CDR2 reads FYEKMQ (reference sequence). The chain's CDR3 is CASSLPGRSYEQYF. The DNA of the CDR3 is TGTGCCAGCAGCCTCCCGGGACGGTCCTACGAGCAGTACTTC.

The chain has TRBV11-2 and TRBJ2-3; possibly TRBD2 for D (6 bases). The CDR3 contains 14 residues. Germline CDR1 and CDR2: SGHAT and FQNNGV. V shed 5 bases and J shed 1 base, with 10 bases lying between them. The CDR3 protein is CASSLSGRTDTQYF. The CDR3 coding sequence is TGTGCCAGCAGCCTTAGCGGACGCACAGATACGCAGTATTTT.

The chain recombines TRBV30 with TRBJ2-7; D is perhaps TRBD2 (5 bases). This CDR3 has 14 residues. CDR1 is GTSNPN and CDR2 is SVGIG in the germline V gene (reference sequence). Trimming left V 0 bases short and J 0 bases short, with 9 bases between. The CDR3 DNA follows: TGTGCCTGGAGTGTATCGGGATACTCCTACGAGCAGTACTTC. It yields the protein CAWSVSGYSYEQYF. The whole variable domain, remainder taken from reference TRBV30 and TRBJ2-7, is SQTIHQWPATLVQPVGSPLSLECTVEGTSNPNLYWYRQAAGRGLQLLFYSVGIGQISSEVPQNLSASRPQDRQFILSSKKLLLSDSGFYLCAWSVSGYSYEQYFGPGTRLTVT.

The gene calls are TRBV4-2 and TRBJ1-5; TRBD1 aligns across 8 bases. Germline V gene sequence: CDR1 LGHNA, CDR2 YNFKEQ. V was pared by 0 bases and J by 7 bases, with 8 bases of the junction left unmatched. CDR3 length equals 16 residues. CDR3 in DNA: TGTGCCAGCAGCCAAGAGGCTCCAGGGGGCCGGCAGCCCCAGCATTTT. Its translation: CASSQEAPGGRQPQHF.

The chain employs TRBV27 and TRBJ1-1; 8 bases are shared with TRBD1. The CDR3 has 14 residues. With V trimmed by 3 bases and J by 4 bases, 4 bases remained unmatched. The germline V gene has CDR1 MNHEY and CDR2 SMNVEV (reference sequence). CDR3 coding DNA: TGTGCCAGCAGTTTGAGACAGGGGATCACTGAAGCTTTCTTT. Its translation: CASSLRQGITEAFF.

The chain combines TRBV7-2 with TRBJ2-1, with TRBD2 matching over 10 bases. From germline, CDR1 is SGHTA and CDR2 FQGNSA. The CDR3 is 17 amino acids. Unmatched junction bases numbered 14, after V lost 5 bases and J lost 7 bases. The CDR3 is CASSQRKAGGPVNEQFF. In nucleotides, the CDR3 is TGTGCCAGCAGCCAACGTAAAGCGGGAGGGCCCGTAAATGAGCAGTTCTTC.

The V call is TRBV29-1, the J call TRBJ2-5; no firm D call. Trimming took 6 bases from V and 0 from J, leaving 17 bases between them. The CDR3 covers 15 residues. CDR1 is SQVTM, CDR2 ANQGSEA, per germline. CDR3 residues: CSVVRAPPNQETQYF. The CDR3 DNA sequence: TGCAGCGTCGTCCGGGCCCCCCCAAACCAAGAGACCCAGTACTTC.

Here the CDR3 DNA reads TGTGCCAGCAAAACAGGGGTAGGGTATGGCTACACCTTC. Translation: CASKTGVGYGYTF. The rearrangement uses TRBV6-5 and TRBJ1-2; 7 bases are shared with TRBD1. Germline trimming cut 7 bases from V and 5 bases from J; bases unmatched to any gene: 7. CDR1 is MNHEY and CDR2 is SVGAGI in the germline V gene. The CDR3 is 13 amino acids.

This chain connects TRBV5-1 to TRBJ1-4; TRBD1 agrees at 9 bases. This CDR3 spans 14 amino acids. Germline lookup yields CDR1 SGHRS and CDR2 YFSETQ. Trimming removed 5 bases from V and 8 bases from J; junction bases left unmatched: 7. This chain's CDR3 is CASSSGTGQEKLFF. The CDR3 region has the DNA TGCGCCAGCAGTTCCGGGACAGGGCAGGAAAAACTGTTTTTT.

This CDR3 reads CASALASGMSDTQYF. DNA for the CDR3: TGTGCTAGTGCCCTGGCTAGCGGGATGTCGGATACGCAGTATTTT. V gene TRBV12-5 combines with J gene TRBJ2-3, with TRBD2 matching 9 bases. The CDR3 is made up of 15 amino acids. Germline CDR1 and CDR2: LGHNT and FRNRAP. The ends lost 7 bases at V and 6 bases at J; junction bases unmatched: 11.